This TCR beta chain was sequenced during a study of CD8+ T cells in alopecia areata. RNA extraction was followed by reverse transcription into cDNA, which acted as the sequencing template. Clones were read by immunoSEQ multiplex PCR, and TCRdb kept only the in-frame ones, dropping some. In the table there are around 300,000 clones, about three fifths of which are singletons. The CDR3 covers 14 residues. Germline CDR1 is GTSNPN and CDR2 is SVGIG (reference sequence). Losses at the gene ends were 3 bases for V and 5 bases for J; bases not matched to a gene: 5. The treatment was: oral pan-JAK inhibitor, 5-10 mg twice daily.

The clonotype was recovered from a human donor with alopecia areata. The source was CD4+ T cells sorted from blood, collected around week 54, from a patient treated with tofacitinib. V is TRBV30 and J is TRBJ1-2; 11 bases fit TRBD1. The CDR3 sequence is CAWSLGQGAYGYTF. The CDR3 DNA sequence: TGTGCCTGGAGCCTAGGACAGGGGGCATATGGCTACACCTTC.